This TCR beta chain was captured in a study of beta chain features in type 1 diabetes. Study-wide points: Within each of all four CD4+ subsets, Type 1 diabetes patients had TCRB CDR3s that were moderately but significantly shorter. Over-representation of high TCR-expressing cells was a possible consequence of cDNA sequencing. Reduced insertions and increased deletions marked VDJ junctions in type 1 diabetes patients.

This CDR3 region has 16 residues. Germline CDR1 SGHRS, CDR2 YFSETQ. Between the trimmed V and J ends, which lost 0 bases and 3 bases, there was a span of 15 bases. Expressed TCRB transcripts were sequenced, since all the RNA that had been isolated was reverse transcribed. Only in-frame clones appear in the TCRdb table, and some are missing; sequencing was by immunoSEQ multiplex PCR. Here the sample spans some 350,000 clones, 9.5% to 10% being singletons. This clone was detected only a few times. Antigen: not known. Sequenced input: central memory CD4+ T cells from blood. This chain uses TRBV5-1 with TRBJ1-1, with D possibly TRBD1 on 5 matching bases. This TCR came from a man between 25 and 39 years old with type 1 diabetes. The CDR3 loop reads CASSLGWGNGDTEAFF. CDR3 DNA sequence: TGCGCCAGCAGCTTGGGATGGGGGAACGGAGACACTGAAGCTTTCTTT.